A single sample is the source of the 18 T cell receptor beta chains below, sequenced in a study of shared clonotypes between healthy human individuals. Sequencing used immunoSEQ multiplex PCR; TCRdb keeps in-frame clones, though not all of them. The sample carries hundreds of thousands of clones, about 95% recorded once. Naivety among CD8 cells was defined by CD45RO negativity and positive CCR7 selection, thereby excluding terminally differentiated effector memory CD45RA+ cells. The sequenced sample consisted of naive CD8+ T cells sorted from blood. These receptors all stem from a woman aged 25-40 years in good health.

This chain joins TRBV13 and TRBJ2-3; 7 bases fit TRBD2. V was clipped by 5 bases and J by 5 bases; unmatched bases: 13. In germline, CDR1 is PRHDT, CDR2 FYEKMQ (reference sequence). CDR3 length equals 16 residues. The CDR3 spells CASSSGTPSTGDTQYF. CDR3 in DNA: TGTGCCAGCAGCAGCGGGACTCCCTCCACTGGAGATACGCAGTATTTT.

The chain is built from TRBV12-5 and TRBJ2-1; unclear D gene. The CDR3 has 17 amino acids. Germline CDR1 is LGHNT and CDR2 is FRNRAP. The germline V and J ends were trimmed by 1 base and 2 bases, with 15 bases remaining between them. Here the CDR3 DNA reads TGTGCTAGTGGTTTGGATAACCTCCCGGTCCCCTACAATGAGCAGTTCTTC. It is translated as CASGLDNLPVPYNEQFF.

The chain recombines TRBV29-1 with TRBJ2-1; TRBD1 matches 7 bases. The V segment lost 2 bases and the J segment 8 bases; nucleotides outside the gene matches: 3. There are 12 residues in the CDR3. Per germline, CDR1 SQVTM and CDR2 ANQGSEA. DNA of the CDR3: TGCAGCGTTGAACCCGACAGGGATGAGCAGTTCTTC. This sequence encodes CSVEPDRDEQFF.

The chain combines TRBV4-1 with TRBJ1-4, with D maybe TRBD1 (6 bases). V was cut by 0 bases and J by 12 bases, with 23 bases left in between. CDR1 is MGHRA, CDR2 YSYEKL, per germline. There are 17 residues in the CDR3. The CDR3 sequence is CASSQDPPGHEDEQLFF. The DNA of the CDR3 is TGCGCCAGCAGCCAAGACCCCCCGGGACACGAGGATGAGCAACTGTTTTTT.

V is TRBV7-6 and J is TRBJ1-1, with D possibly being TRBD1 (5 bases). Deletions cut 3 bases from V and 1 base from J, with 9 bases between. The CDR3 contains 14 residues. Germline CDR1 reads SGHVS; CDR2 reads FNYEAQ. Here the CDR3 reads CASSLTGQNTEAFF. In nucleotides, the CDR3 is TGTGCCAGCAGCTTGACCGGACAGAACACTGAAGCTTTCTTT.

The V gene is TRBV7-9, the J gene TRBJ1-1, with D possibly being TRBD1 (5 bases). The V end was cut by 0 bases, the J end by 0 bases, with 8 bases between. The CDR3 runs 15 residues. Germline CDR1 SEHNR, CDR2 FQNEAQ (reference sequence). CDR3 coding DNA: TGTGCCAGCAGCTTAGCCGGGGGGGTGAACACTGAAGCTTTCTTT. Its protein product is CASSLAGGVNTEAFF.

The CDR3 reads CASSEGYERGSMNTEAFF. CDR3 nucleotide sequence: TGTGCCAGCAGTGAGGGGTATGAGAGAGGCAGCATGAACACTGAAGCTTTCTTT. The chain joins TRBV27 to TRBJ1-1; D may be TRBD1 (5 bases). Looked up from germline, CDR1 is MNHEY and CDR2 is SMNVEV (reference sequence). The CDR3 loop spans 18 amino acids. The ends were cut back, 5 bases at V and 0 bases at J, with 22 bases in the middle.

The CDR3 DNA follows: TGTGCCAGCAGTGAAAGACGAGAGGTTAGGCGTGGTAATGAGCAGTTCTTC. This sequence encodes CASSERREVRRGNEQFF. The chain employs TRBV2 and TRBJ2-1; no clear D. Trimming stripped 2 bases from V and 7 bases from J, with 21 bases between. The CDR3 is made up of 17 amino acids. Germline V lookup: CDR1 SNHLY, CDR2 FYNNEI.

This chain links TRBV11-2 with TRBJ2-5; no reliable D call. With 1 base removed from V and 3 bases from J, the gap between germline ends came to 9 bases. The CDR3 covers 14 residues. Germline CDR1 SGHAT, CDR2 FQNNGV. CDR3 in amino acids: CASSLGWEKETQYF. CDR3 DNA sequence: TGTGCCAGCAGCTTAGGGTGGGAAAAAGAGACCCAGTACTTC.

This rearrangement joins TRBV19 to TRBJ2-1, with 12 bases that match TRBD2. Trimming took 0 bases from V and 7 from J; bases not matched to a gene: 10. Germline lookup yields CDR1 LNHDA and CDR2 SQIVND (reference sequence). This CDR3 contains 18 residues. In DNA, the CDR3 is TGTGCCAGTAGTATAGAGCTTCGGACTAGCGGGAATGGAAATGAGCAGTTCTTC. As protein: CASSIELRTSGNGNEQFF.

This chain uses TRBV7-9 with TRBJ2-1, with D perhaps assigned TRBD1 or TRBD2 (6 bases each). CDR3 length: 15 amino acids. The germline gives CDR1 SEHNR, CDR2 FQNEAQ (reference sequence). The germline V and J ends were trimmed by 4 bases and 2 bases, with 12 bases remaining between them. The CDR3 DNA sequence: TGTGCCAGCAGCTCTAGGAGGGACACCTACAATGAGCAGTTCTTC. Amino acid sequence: CASSSRRDTYNEQFF.

The CDR3: CASSTQGRPYEQYF. CDR3 DNA sequence: TGTGCCAGTAGTACTCAGGGGCGACCCTACGAGCAGTACTTC. The chain joins TRBV19 to TRBJ2-7; the D gene is possibly TRBD1 (6 bases). V dropped 4 bases and J dropped 2 bases, with 12 bases sitting between them. Germline-derived CDR1 and CDR2 are LNHDA and SQIVND (reference sequence). This CDR3 region has 14 residues.

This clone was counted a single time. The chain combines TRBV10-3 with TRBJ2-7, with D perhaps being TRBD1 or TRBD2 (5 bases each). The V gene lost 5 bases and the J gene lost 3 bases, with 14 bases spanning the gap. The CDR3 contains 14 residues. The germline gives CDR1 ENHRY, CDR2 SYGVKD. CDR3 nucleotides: TGTGCCATCAGTCCGGGACCTCCGTTCTACGAGCAGTACTTC. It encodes CAISPGPPFYEQYF.

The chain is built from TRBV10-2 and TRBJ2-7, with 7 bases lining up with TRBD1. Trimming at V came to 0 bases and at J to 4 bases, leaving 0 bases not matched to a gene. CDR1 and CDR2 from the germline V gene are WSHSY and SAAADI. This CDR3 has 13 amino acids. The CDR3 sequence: CASSESGQYEQYF. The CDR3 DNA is TGCGCCAGCAGTGAGTCGGGACAGTACGAGCAGTACTTC.

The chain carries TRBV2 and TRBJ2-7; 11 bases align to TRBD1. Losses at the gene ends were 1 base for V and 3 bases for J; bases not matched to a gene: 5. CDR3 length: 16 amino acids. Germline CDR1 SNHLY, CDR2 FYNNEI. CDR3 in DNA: TGTGCCAGCAGTGAAGGGTTGGGGACAGGGGGCTACGAGCAGTACTTC. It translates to CASSEGLGTGGYEQYF.

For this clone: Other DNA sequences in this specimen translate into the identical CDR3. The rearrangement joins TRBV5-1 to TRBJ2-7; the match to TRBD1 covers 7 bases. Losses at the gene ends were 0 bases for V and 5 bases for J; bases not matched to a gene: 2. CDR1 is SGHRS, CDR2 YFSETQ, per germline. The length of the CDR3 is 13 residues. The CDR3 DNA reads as TGCGCCAGCAGCTTGGTAACAGGGGACGAGCAGTACTTC. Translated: CASSLVTGDEQYF.

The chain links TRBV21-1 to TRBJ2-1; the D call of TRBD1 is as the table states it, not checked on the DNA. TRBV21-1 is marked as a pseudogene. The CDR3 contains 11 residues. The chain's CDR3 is CARQGGTGQFF. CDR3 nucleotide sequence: TGTGCCAGACAGGGGGGGACAGGGCAGTTCTTC.

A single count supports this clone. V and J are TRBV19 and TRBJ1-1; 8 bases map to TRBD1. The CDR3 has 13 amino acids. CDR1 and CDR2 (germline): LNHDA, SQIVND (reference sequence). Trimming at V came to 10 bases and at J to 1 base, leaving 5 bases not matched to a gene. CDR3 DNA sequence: TGTGCCATCCGCGGACAGGGGAACACTGAAGCTTTCTTT. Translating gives CAIRGQGNTEAFF.